Here is one T cell receptor beta chain with its context. The antigen is not known. Repertoires were generated with immunoSEQ multiplex PCR, while TCRdb's copy carries only in-frame clones and drops some. The sample carries about 62,000 clones, about 85% recorded once. This specimen belongs to a study of lymphopenia after photon versus proton radiotherapy. Study-wide points: Larger post-nadir TCR diversity loss correlated inversely with survival in deceased patients. Post-nadir diversity loss with photons came from oligoclonal expansion, particularly CD8+ Temra cells. Photon-treated patients lost naive T cells and TCR diversity; proton-treated stayed stable.

CDR1 is SGHTA, CDR2 FQGNSA, per germline. The junction had 6 bases not matched to a gene; V was cut back by 5 bases and J by 4 bases. The CDR3 contains 15 residues. The rearrangement uses TRBV7-2 and TRBJ1-5, with 9 bases that match TRBD1. Sample: peripheral blood, taken from a patient treated with proton-based radiotherapy. This TCR came from a man older than 75 with esophageal cancer. In DNA, the CDR3 is TGTGCCAGCAGCAAATTACAGGGGGCTAATCAGCCCCAGCATTTT. Translation gives CASSKLQGANQPQHF.